Following are 20 T cell receptor beta chains from one sample sequenced in a study of blood T cell repertoires in COVID-19. Generated by immunoSEQ multiplex PCR, the TCRdb table keeps only in-frame clones and is missing some. The data hold 150,000 or so clones, with 70% to 90% observed a single time. The sequenced sample was peripheral blood. These receptors were obtained from a human donor in a cohort sampled during active COVID-19.

This clone was seen only a few times. The chain is built from TRBV3-1 (or the pseudogene TRBV3-2) and TRBJ2-2, with 8 nucleotides matching TRBD2. Germline CDR1 LGHDT, CDR2 YNNKEL (reference sequence). The CDR3 is 18 residues long. The V and J ends lost 6 bases and 1 base, in that order; junction bases with no gene match: 13. DNA for the CDR3: TGTGCCAGCAGACCCCTCAGCGGGAGATCCCTGAACACCGGGGAGCTGTTTTTT. This translates into CASRPLSGRSLNTGELFF.

The V call is TRBV4-3, the J call TRBJ2-7, with D possibly TRBD1 on 6 matching bases. V was shortened by 1 base and J by 4 bases, with 11 bases between the two germline ends. Germline CDR1 and CDR2: LGHNA and YSLEER. The CDR3 length is 14 residues. The CDR3 DNA follows: TGCGCCAGCAGCCAAGGAATAGGGGGTTACGAGCAGTACTTC. This gives the protein CASSQGIGGYEQYF.

This chain uses TRBV10-3 with TRBJ2-7; tentatively, D is TRBD2 (6 bases). This CDR3 is 15 amino acids long. V was cut by 4 bases and J by 1 base, with 14 bases left in between. Per the germline V gene, CDR1 is ENHRY and CDR2 is SYGVKD. CDR3 sequence reads: CAISADPGLSYEQYF. For the CDR3, the DNA is TGTGCCATCAGTGCGGATCCGGGACTTTCCTACGAGCAGTACTTC.

The chain uses TRBV7-9 and TRBJ1-1; D perhaps matches TRBD1 (5 bases). CDR3 size: 14 residues. Germline V gene lookup returns CDR1 SEHNR and CDR2 FQNEAQ (reference sequence). V dropped 3 bases and J dropped 0 bases, with 8 bases sitting between them. This CDR3 is CASSFGGLNTEAFF. As DNA, the CDR3 is TGTGCCAGCAGCTTCGGGGGATTGAACACTGAAGCTTTCTTT.

The rearrangement uses TRBV6-2 or TRBV6-3 and TRBJ1-5, with D possibly TRBD1 on 6 matching bases. The CDR3 has 12 residues. Per the germline V gene, CDR1 is MNHEY and CDR2 is SVGEGT. Trimming pared 4 bases from V and 9 bases from J, leaving 10 bases between. The CDR3 sequence is CASSLGGGPQHF. The CDR3 coding sequence is TGTGCCAGCAGTTTAGGGGGGGGGCCCCAGCATTTT.

The chain employs TRBV5-5 and TRBJ2-2, with D uncertain. Germline V gene sequence: CDR1 SGHKS, CDR2 YYEKEE (reference sequence). CDR3 length equals 15 residues. V was clipped by 0 bases and J by 8 bases, with 14 bases between them. The CDR3 sequence: CASSLGAYGTGELFF. The CDR3 DNA is TGTGCCAGCAGCTTGGGGGCGTACGGCACTGGGGAGCTGTTTTTT.

The chain recombines TRBV6-6 with TRBJ2-7; D not resolved. This CDR3 has 10 residues. Germline values: CDR1 MNHNY, CDR2 SVGAGI (reference sequence). The V end lost 8 bases, the J end lost 4 bases, and 6 bases lay between the germline ends. This CDR3 reads CASGQYEQYF. CDR3 DNA sequence: TGTGCCAGCGGGCAGTACGAGCAGTACTTC.

V and J are TRBV2 and TRBJ2-5, with 8 positions matching TRBD1. Trimming cost V 3 bases and J 1 base; bases outside gene matches: 4. Looked up from germline, CDR1 is SNHLY and CDR2 is FYNNEI. The length of the CDR3 is 15 residues. CDR3 loop: CASSEGQAIQETQYF. In DNA form, the CDR3 reads TGTGCCAGCAGTGAGGGACAGGCGATCCAAGAGACCCAGTACTTC.

This clone was found a few times. The V and J genes are TRBV7-9 and TRBJ2-7; possible D gene TRBD2, 7 bases. Trimming took 5 bases from V and 6 from J, leaving 11 bases between them. CDR3 length: 12 residues. Per the germline V gene, CDR1 is SEHNR and CDR2 is FQNEAQ (reference sequence). DNA for the CDR3: TGTGCCAGCAGCACAGGGACTACCGAGCAGTACTTC. It codes for CASSTGTTEQYF.

This sequence joins TRBV11-3 and TRBJ2-7; 11 bases agree with TRBD2. This CDR3 has 19 residues. Germline CDR1 reads SGHNT; CDR2 reads YENEEA. The ends lost 4 bases at V and 0 bases at J; junction bases unmatched: 14. CDR3 loop: CASSSYPGLAGYDSYEQYF. CDR3 in DNA: TGTGCCAGCAGCTCCTACCCTGGACTAGCGGGTTATGACTCCTACGAGCAGTACTTC.

This rearrangement joins TRBV28 to TRBJ2-5; 7 positions agree with TRBD1. Germline CDR1 reads MDHEN; CDR2 reads SYDVKM. V shed 10 bases, J shed 13 bases, and the junction held 15 bases outside the gene matches. The CDR3 runs 12 residues. CDR3 sequence (DNA): TGTGCCACAGAATCCTTGACAGGGTCCGTGTACTTC. Translating gives CATESLTGSVYF.

This sequence joins TRBV9 and TRBJ2-7, with D unresolved. Germline V gene data show CDR1 as SGDLS and CDR2 as YYNGEE. This CDR3 has 14 residues. V dropped 0 bases and J dropped 2 bases, with 9 bases sitting between them. CDR3 in amino acids: CASSVGVGTYEQYF. CDR3 sequence (DNA): TGTGCCAGCAGCGTAGGAGTCGGTACCTACGAGCAGTACTTC.

Turning to this clone: Other nucleotide sequences from this sample produce the same CDR3. In DNA, the CDR3 is TGTGCCAGCAGTGACAGATTGAACACTGAAGCTTTCTTT. Its translation is CASSDRLNTEAFF. V is TRBV2 and J is TRBJ1-1; no reliable D call. CDR1 is SNHLY and CDR2 is FYNNEI in the germline V gene. Trimming removed 3 bases at V and 0 bases at J, with 5 bases between. This CDR3 has 13 amino acids.

J is TRBJ2-7 and V is TRBV7-2, with TRBD2 matching 10 bases. The CDR3 totals 14 residues. Germline V gives CDR1 SGHTA, CDR2 FQGNSA. J gave up 3 bases and V 3 bases, and 2 bases lay outside the gene matches. The CDR3 reads CASSLSGGGYEQYF. CDR3 DNA sequence: TGTGCCAGCAGCTTGAGCGGGGGGGGCTACGAGCAGTACTTC. Looking up the rest from reference TRBV7-2 and TRBJ2-7 gives the full variable domain: GAGVSQSPSNKVTEKGKDVELRCDPISGHTALYWYRQSLGQGLEFLIYFQGNSAPDKSGLPSDRFSAERTGGSVSTLTIQRTQQEDSAVYLCASSLSGGGYEQYFGPGTRLTVT.

The chain links TRBV27 to TRBJ2-7, with 8 bases lining up with TRBD2. This CDR3 spans 16 amino acids. V dropped 5 bases and J dropped 0; count of bases not matched to a gene: 9. CDR1 and CDR2 (germline): MNHEY, SMNVEV (reference sequence). CDR3 loop: CASSPSSGILSYEQYF. The CDR3 nucleotides read TGTGCCAGCAGTCCAAGTAGCGGGATTCTCTCCTACGAGCAGTACTTC.

Written as DNA, the CDR3 is TGTGCCAGCAGTACCCGACAGGGGGCCCGGCCCCAGCATTTT. Its translation is CASSTRQGARPQHF. The rearrangement joins TRBV27 to TRBJ1-5; 10 bases agree with TRBD1. Germline assignment: CDR1 MNHEY and CDR2 SMNVEV (reference sequence). The CDR3 covers 14 residues. After removal of 5 bases from V and 9 bases from J, the junction contained 7 bases not matched to a gene.

DNA for the CDR3: TGCGCCAGCAGCCAAGGAGAGCCAGGGCGGCGTGGCTACACCTTC. It translates to CASSQGEPGRRGYTF. The chain combines TRBV4-3 with TRBJ1-2; D is possibly TRBD1 (5 bases). In germline, CDR1 is LGHNA, CDR2 YSLEER. V lost 1 base, J lost 7 bases, and 16 bases lay in between. The CDR3 sequence is 15 residues long.

The chain uses TRBV12-3 or TRBV12-4 and TRBJ2-7; 9 bases fit TRBD1. This CDR3 is 13 amino acids long. After removal of 7 bases from V and 7 bases from J, the junction contained 8 bases not matched to a gene. The CDR3 nucleotides read TGTGCCAGCACCGGGACAGGGCACCTGGAGCAGTACTTC. Translating gives CASTGTGHLEQYF.

This chain connects TRBV28 to TRBJ1-5; D is unclear. Per the germline V gene, CDR1 is MDHEN and CDR2 is SYDVKM. This CDR3 is built from 13 residues. V dropped 3 bases and J dropped 4 bases, with 7 bases sitting between them. CDR3 coding DNA: TGTGCCAGCAGTTTGGGCAGTAATCAGCCCCAGCATTTT. Its translation: CASSLGSNQPQHF.

The chain recombines TRBV5-6 with TRBJ2-7; D ambiguous. V lost 2 bases and J lost 7, with 10 bases in between. The CDR3 spans 12 residues. Looked up from germline, CDR1 is SGHDT and CDR2 is YYEEEE. CDR3 DNA: TGTGCCAGCAGCTTCACTACATCTGAGCAGTACTTC. Its translation is CASSFTTSEQYF.